This T cell receptor beta chain emerged from a study of T cells after posttransplantation cyclophosphamide. Germline V gene data show CDR1 as KGHSH and CDR2 as LQKENI. This CDR3 has 16 residues. This table comes from immunoSEQ multiplex PCR, and its TCRdb copy is limited to in-frame clones, with some not included. This sample has about 39,000 clones, each found more than once. This sequence originates from a woman between 50 and 59 years old in good health and a related stem cell transplant donor. This chain uses TRBV18 with TRBJ2-5, with D possibly matching TRBD2 (6 bases). The J call is doubtful: the DNA matches TRBJ2-7 better. Sequencing was carried out using PBMCs. In DNA, the CDR3 is TGTGCCAGCTCCCAGCAATCGGGTGGAGGGACCTACGAGCAGTACTTC. Its translation: CASSQQSGGGTYEQYF.